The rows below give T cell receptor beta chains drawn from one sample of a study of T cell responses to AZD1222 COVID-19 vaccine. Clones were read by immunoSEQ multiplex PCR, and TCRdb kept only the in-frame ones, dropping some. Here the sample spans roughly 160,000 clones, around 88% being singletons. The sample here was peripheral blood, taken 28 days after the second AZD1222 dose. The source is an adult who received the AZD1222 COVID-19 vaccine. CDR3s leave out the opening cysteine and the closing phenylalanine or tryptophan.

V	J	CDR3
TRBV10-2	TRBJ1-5	ASRPTSSNQPQH
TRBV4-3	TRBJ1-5	ASSQGVSGSNQPQH
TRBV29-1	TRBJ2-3	SVSPQLAGVDTQY
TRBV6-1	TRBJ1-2	ASSDLSRNYGYT
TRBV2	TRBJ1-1	ASSDGALTEAF
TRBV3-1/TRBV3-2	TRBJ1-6	ASSQVRVDSPLH
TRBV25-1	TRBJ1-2	ASWTGLPNYGYT
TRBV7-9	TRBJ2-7	ASSFRQALEQY
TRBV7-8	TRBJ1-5	ASSLRFRPGRDQPQH
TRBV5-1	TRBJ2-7	ASSLASGGAYEQY
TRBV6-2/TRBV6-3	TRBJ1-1	ASSYPRQVLDTEAF
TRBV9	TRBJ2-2	ASSVLAGGHGELF
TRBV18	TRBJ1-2	ASSPGLGDYGYT
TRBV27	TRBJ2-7	ASSLIAAGGPTDLYEQY
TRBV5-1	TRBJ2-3	ASRQGQSTDTQY
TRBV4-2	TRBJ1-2	ASSQSRVGPGGFGYT
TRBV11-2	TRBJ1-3	ASSPPPSGNTIY
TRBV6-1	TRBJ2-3	ASSEGTGTGGDTQY
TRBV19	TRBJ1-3	ASSRGLGSGNTIY
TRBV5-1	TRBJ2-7	ASSRGQGSYEQY
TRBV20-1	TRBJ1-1	SANTGREAF
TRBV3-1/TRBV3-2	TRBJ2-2	ASSQAAVRELF
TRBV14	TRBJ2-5	ASSQDLGYQETQY
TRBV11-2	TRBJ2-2	ASSYPGGYTGELF
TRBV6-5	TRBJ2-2	ASTKRGVTGELF
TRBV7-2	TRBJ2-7	ASSLDPGFWTGHEQY
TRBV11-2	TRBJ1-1	ASSFPHYVTANTEAF
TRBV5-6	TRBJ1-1	ASSRTSGATEAF
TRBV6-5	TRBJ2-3	ASRGSTDTQY
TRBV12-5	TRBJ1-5	ATGGNNQPQH
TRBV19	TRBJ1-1	ASSPRYPGGGTEAF
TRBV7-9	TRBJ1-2	ASSLGGGVYGYT
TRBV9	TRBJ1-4	ASSLTGVRANEKLF
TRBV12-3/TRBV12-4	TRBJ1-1	ASSFRLDPEAF
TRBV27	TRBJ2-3	ASSSLAAGTDTQY
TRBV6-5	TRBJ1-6	ASSYSTGGGSPLH
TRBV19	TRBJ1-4	ASSIEGTLNEKLF
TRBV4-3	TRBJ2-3	ASSQDPSTSGSTDTQY
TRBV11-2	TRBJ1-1	ASSLGYREGFGTEAF
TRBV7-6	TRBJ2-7	ASSLLGAFSYEQY
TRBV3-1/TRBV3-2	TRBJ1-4	ASSQTQGVVEKLF
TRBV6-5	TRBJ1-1	ASSYSPPGVTEAF
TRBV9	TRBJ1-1	ASSVVQQGPLDTEAF
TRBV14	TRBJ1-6	ASSQGGGQLFPPLH
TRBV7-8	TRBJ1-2	ASSFGDRVNYGYT
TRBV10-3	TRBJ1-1	AISAGGNTEAF
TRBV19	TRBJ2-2	ASRSGTGGTGELF
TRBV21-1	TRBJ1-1	ASIKGYRGPSEAF
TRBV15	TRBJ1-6	ATSRDREHSPLH
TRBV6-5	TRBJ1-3	ASRPSDISGNTIY
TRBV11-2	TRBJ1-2	ASSLDPRMPHGYT
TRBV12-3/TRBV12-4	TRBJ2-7	ASTMGQGDEQY